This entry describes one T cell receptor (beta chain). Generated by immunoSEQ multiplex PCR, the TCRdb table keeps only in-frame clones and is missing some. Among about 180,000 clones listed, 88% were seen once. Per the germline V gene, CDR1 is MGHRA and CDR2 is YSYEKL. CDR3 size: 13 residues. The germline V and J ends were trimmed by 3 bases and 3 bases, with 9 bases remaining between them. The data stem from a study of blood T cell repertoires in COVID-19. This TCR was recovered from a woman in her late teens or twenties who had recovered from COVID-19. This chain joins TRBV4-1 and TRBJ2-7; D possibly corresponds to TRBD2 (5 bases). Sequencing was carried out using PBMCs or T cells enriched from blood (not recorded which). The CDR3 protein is CASSHDRGYEQYF. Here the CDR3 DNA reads TGCGCCAGCAGCCATGACCGGGGCTACGAGCAGTACTTC.